Reported below is one T cell receptor (beta chain). Germline and junction disagree at one end, which may indicate a read error. This specimen belongs to a study of beta chain features in type 1 diabetes. The whole isolated RNA underwent reverse transcription, so sequencing captured expressed TCRB transcripts. Roughly 3.6 million reads per sample on average were obtained from naive, central memory and regulatory T cell samples. Assay used: immunoSEQ multiplex PCR; TCRdb lists only in-frame clones, some missing. The repertoire holds roughly 250,000 clones, with about 70% as singletons. This CDR3 spans 12 amino acids. In germline, CDR1 is SNHLY, CDR2 FYNNEI.

The V call is TRBV2, the J call TRBJ2-7; unclear D gene. The source is a young man in good health. Sequencing was performed on naive CD4+ T cells from blood. CDR3 nucleotide sequence: TGTGCCAGCAGGGAAGGTTCCTACGAGCAGTACTTC. Translation: CASREGSYEQYF.